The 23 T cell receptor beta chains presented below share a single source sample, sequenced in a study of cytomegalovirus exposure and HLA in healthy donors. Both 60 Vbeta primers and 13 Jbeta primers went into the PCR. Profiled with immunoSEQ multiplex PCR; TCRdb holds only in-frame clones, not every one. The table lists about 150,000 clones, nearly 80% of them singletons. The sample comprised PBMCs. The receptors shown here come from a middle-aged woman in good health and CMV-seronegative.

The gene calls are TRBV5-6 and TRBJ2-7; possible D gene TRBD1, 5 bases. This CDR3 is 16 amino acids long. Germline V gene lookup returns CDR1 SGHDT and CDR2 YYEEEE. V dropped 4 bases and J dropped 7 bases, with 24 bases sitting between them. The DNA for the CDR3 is TGTGCCAGCAGCAGATCCGACAGATTCCAAGGTCAGGAGCAGTACTTC. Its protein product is CASSRSDRFQGQEQYF.

In nucleotides, the CDR3 is TGTGCCAGCAGAAAGACAGGGACGAGCAATCAGCCCCAGCATTTT. Translation gives CASRKTGTSNQPQHF. The rearrangement joins TRBV6-6 to TRBJ1-5; 7 nucleotides align to TRBD1. Germline CDR1 MNHNY, CDR2 SVGAGI (reference sequence). This CDR3 region has 15 residues. The J segment lost 1 base and the V segment lost 6 bases, leaving 6 bases of the junction unmatched.

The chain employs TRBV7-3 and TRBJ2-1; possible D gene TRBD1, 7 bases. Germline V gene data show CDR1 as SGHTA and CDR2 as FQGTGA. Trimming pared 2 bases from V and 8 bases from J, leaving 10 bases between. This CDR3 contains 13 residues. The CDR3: CASSLVRGDEQFF. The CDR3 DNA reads TGTGCCAGCAGCTTAGTCAGGGGGGATGAGCAGTTCTTC.

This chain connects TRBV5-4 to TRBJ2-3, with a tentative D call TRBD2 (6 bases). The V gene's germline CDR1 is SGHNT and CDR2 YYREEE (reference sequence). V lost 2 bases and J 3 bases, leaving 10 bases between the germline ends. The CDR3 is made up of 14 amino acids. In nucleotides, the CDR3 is TGTGCCAGCAGCTTTCCGGGACTTACAGATACGCAGTATTTT. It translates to CASSFPGLTDTQYF.

CDR3 loop: CASRRTTYGYTF. CDR3 DNA sequence: TGTGCCAGCAGGAGAACCACCTATGGCTACACCTTC. The genes are TRBV9 and TRBJ1-2, with unresolved D. Per the germline V gene, CDR1 is SGDLS and CDR2 is YYNGEE. The germline V and J ends were trimmed by 5 bases and 4 bases, with 9 bases remaining between them. CDR3 length: 12 amino acids.

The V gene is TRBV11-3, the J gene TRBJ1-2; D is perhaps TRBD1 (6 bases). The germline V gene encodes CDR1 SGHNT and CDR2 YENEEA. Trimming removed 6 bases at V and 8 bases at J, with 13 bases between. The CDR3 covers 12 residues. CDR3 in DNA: TGTGCCAGCAGTCAAGGACAGCGAGGCTACACCTTC. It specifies CASSQGQRGYTF. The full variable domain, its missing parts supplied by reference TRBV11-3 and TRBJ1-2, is EAGVVQSPRYKIIEKKQPVAFWCNPISGHNTLYWYLQNLGQGPELLIRYENEEAVDDSQLPKDRFSAERLKGVDSTLKIQPAELGDSAVYLCASSQGQRGYTFGSGTRLTVV.

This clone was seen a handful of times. CDR3 residues: CASSFPRQGSGNTIYF. The CDR3 region has the DNA TGTGCCAGCAGTTTTCCCCGACAGGGCTCTGGAAACACCATATATTTT. This chain uses TRBV28 with TRBJ1-3, with 7 bases matching TRBD1. Germline V gene sequence: CDR1 MDHEN, CDR2 SYDVKM. The CDR3 totals 16 residues. With V trimmed by 3 bases and J by 0 bases, 5 bases remained unmatched.

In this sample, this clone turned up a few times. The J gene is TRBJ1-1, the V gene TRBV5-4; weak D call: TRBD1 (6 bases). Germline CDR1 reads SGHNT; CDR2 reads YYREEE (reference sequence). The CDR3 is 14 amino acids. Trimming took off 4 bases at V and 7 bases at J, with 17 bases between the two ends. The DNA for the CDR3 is TGTGCCAGCAGCAAGGCAGGGGAAACCTTTGAAGCTTTCTTT. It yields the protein CASSKAGETFEAFF.

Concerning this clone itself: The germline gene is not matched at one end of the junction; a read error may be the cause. The DNA of the CDR3 is TGTGCCAGCAGCCCCAGGGTTGGGGCCAACGGCCTGACTTTC. This translates into CASSPRVGANGLTF. The rearrangement links TRBV7-9 to TRBJ2-6, with D perhaps TRBD1 (5 bases). The CDR3 has 14 amino acids. CDR1 is SEHNR, CDR2 FQNEAQ, per germline (reference sequence).

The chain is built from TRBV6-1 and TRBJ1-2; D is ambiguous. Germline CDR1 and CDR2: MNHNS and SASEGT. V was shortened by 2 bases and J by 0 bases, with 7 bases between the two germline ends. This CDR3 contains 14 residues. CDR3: CASSESSPNYGYTF. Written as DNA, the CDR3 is TGTGCCAGCAGTGAATCGTCTCCTAACTATGGCTACACCTTC.

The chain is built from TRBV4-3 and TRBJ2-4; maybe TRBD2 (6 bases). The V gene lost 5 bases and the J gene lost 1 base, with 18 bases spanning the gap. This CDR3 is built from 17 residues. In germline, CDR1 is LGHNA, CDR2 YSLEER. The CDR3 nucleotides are TGCGCCAGCAGCGTGGAGGGGAGCGGGTGGGCCAAAAACATTCAGTACTTC. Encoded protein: CASSVEGSGWAKNIQYF.

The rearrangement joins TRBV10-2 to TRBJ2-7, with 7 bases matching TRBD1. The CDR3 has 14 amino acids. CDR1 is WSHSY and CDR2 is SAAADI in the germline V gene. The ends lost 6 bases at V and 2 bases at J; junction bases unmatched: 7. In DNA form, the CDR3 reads TGCGCCAGCAGCGGGACAGTACCCCCCTACGAGCAGTACTTC. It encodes CASSGTVPPYEQYF.

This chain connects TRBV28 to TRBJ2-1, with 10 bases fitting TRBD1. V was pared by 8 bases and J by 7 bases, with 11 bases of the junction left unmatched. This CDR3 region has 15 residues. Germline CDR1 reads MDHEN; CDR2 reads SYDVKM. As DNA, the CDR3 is TGTGCCAGCTATCCCCGGGACAGGGGTTTGAATGAGCAGTTCTTC. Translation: CASYPRDRGLNEQFF.

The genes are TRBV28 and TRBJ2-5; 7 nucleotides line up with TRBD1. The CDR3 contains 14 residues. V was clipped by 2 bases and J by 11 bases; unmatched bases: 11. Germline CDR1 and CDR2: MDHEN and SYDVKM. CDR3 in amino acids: CASSLDRELWEQYF. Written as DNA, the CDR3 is TGTGCCAGCAGTTTAGACAGGGAACTCTGGGAGCAGTACTTC. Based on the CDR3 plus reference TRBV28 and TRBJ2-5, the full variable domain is DVKVTQSSRYLVKRTGEKVFLECVQDMDHENMFWYRQDPGLGLRLIYFSYDVKMKEKGDIPEGYSVSREKKERFSLILESASTNQTSMYLCASSLDRELWEQYFGPGTRLLVL.

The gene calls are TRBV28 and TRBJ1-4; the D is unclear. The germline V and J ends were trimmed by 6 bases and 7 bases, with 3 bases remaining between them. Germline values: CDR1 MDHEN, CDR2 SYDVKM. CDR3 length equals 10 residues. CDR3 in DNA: TGTGCCAGCAGCCGTGAAAAACTGTTTTTT. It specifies CASSREKLFF.

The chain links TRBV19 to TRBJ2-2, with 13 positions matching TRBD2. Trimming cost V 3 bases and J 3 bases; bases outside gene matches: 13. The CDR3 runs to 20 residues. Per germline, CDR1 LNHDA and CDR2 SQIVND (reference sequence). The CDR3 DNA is TGTGCCAGTAGTATGGGGGCTACTAGCGGGAGGGCCGGTGACACCGGGGAGCTGTTTTTT. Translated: CASSMGATSGRAGDTGELFF. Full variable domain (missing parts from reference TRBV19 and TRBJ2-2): DGGITQSPKYLFRKEGQNVTLSCEQNLNHDAMYWYRQDPGQGLRLIYYSQIVNDFQKGDIAEGYSVSREKKESFPLTVTSAQKNPTAFYLCASSMGATSGRAGDTGELFFGEGSRLTVL.

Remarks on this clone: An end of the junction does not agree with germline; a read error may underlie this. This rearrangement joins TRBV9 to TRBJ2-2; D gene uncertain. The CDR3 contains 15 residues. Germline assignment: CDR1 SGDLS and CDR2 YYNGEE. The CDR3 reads CASNVGLGNTGELFF. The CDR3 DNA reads TGTGCCAGCAACGTAGGGCTAGGGAACACCGGGGAGCTGTTTTTT.

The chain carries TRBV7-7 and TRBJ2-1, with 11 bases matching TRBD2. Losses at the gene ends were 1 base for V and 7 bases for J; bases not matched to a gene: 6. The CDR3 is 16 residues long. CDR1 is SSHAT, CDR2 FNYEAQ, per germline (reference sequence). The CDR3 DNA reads TGTGCCAGCAGCTTAGGTAGCGGGGGGGCCGCAAATGAGCAGTTCTTC. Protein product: CASSLGSGGAANEQFF. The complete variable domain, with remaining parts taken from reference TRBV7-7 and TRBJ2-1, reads GAGVSQSPRYKVTKRGQDVTLRCDPISSHATLYWYQQALGQGPEFLTYFNYEAQPDKSGLPSDRFSAERPEGSISTLTIQRTEQRDSAMYRCASSLGSGGAANEQFFGPGTRLTVL.

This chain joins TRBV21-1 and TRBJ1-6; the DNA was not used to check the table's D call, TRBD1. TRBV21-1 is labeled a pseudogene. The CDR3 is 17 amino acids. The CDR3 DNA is TGTGCCAGCAGCAAACCCCGGAGGGGGCCCGCCTTTATGGCCCTCCACTTT. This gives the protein CASSKPRRGPAFMALHF.

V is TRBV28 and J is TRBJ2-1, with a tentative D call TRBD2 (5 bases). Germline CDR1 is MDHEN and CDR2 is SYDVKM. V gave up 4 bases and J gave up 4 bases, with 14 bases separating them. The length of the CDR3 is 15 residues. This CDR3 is CASSSTTRRYNEQFF. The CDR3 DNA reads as TGTGCCAGCAGTTCGACTACAAGGCGATACAATGAGCAGTTCTTC.

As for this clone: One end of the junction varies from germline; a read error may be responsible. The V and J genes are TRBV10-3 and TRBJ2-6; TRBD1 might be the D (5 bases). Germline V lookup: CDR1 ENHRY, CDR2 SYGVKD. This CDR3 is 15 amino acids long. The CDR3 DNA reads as TGTGCCATCAGGGACGACATATCTGGGGCCAACGGCCTGACTTTC. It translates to CAIRDDISGANGLTF.

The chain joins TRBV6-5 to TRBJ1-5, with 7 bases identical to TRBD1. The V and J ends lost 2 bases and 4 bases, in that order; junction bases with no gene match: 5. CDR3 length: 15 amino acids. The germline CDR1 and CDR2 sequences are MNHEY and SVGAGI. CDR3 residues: CASSYRTGYNQPQHF. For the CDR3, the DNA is TGTGCCAGCAGTTACCGGACAGGTTATAATCAGCCCCAGCATTTT.

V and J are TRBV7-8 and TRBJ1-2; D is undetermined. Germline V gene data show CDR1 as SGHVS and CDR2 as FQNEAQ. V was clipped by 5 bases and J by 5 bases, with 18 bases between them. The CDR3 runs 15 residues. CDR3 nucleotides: TGTGCCAGCAGCCATCAAAAAGGGAGCCAGTATGGCTACACCTTC. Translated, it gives CASSHQKGSQYGYTF.